This T cell receptor beta chain derives from a study of T cells in Graves' hyperthyroidism and ophthalmopathy. About this clonotype itself: What it binds is not known.

Findings and limits, study-wide: In blood, most of the thyroid clonotypes expanded above 0.001 were also present. Onset of ophthalmopathy came a median approximately 6.9 months after the model predicted it.

The V gene's germline CDR1 is SEHNR and CDR2 FQNEAQ (reference sequence). This CDR3 region has 15 residues. V was trimmed by 4 bases and J by 5 bases, leaving 15 bases between them. RNA transcripts served as the template for amplifying TCR beta CDR3 regions. HTBI primers drove first-round RT-PCR of the TCR CDR3. MiXCR, run by TCRdb on the multiplex PCR reads, gives a single entry per CDR3 protein. The table includes hundreds of thousands of distinct CDR3 sequences, over 20% detected once. Fresh peripheral blood, about 10 ml of it, supplied the PBMCs. The source material was blood. The chain uses TRBV7-9 and TRBJ1-5; tentative D call: TRBD1 (6 bases). The clonotype originates from a man aged 25 to 40 with Graves' ophthalmopathy. The CDR3 protein is CASSSILEGDQPQHF. The CDR3 DNA follows: TGTGCCAGCAGCTCCATCCTCGAGGGGGATCAGCCCCAGCATTTT.